The clone carrying this T cell receptor beta chain is a singleton in its sample. Its antigen is unidentified. This record comes from a study of cytomegalovirus exposure and HLA in healthy donors. Overall study results and limits: Per a later analysis, fewer than 20,000 TCR beta sequences showed association with HLA alleles at 0.05 false discovery rate. It was shown in a later analysis that HLA-associated TCR beta chains were more clonally expanded than other, equally common chains.

Nominally healthy donors provided the samples, though records likely missed some immune exposures. The PCR employed 60 Vbeta primers together with 13 Jbeta primers. The method was immunoSEQ multiplex PCR; TCRdb's version includes in-frame clones alone and lacks a portion of them. The sample contains approximately 100,000 clones, approximately 74% of which appear only once. Germline V gene lookup returns CDR1 SGDLS and CDR2 YYNGEE. V gave up 4 bases and J gave up 7 bases, with 12 bases separating them. This CDR3 contains 13 residues. The sequenced sample consisted of PBMCs. The sequence was obtained from a male donor in good health and CMV-seronegative. This rearrangement joins TRBV9 to TRBJ2-1, with a tentative D call TRBD2 (5 bases). For the CDR3, the DNA is TGTGCCAGCAGCCGGACTGTTTGGAATGAGCAGTTCTTC. Protein product: CASSRTVWNEQFF.